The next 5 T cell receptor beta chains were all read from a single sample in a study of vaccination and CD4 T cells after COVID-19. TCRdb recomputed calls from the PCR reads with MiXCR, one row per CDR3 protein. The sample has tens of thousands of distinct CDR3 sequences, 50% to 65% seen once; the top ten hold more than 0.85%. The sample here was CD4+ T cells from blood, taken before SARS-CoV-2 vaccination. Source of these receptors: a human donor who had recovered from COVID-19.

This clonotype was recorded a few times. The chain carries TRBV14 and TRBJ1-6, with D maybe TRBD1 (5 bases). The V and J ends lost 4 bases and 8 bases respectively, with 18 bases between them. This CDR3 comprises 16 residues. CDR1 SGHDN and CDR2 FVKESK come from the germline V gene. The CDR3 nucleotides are TGTGCCAGCAGCCGACGGGTGTCGGGGGTGCATTCACCCCTCCACTTT. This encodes CASSRRVSGVHSPLHF. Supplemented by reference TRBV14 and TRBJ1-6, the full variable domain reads EAGVTQFPSHSVIEKGQTVTLRCDPISGHDNLYWYRRVMGKEIKFLLHFVKESKQDESGMPNNRFLAERTGGTYSTLKVQPAELEDSGVYFCASSRRVSGVHSPLHFGNGTRLTVT.

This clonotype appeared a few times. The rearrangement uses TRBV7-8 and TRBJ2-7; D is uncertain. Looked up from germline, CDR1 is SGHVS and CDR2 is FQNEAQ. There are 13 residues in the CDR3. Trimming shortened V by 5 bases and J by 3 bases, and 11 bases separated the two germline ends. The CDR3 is CASSRLGGYEQYF. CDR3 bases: TGTGCCAGCAGCCGGTTGGGCGGCTACGAGCAGTACTTC. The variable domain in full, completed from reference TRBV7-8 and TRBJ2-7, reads GAGVSQSPRYKVAKRGQDVALRCDPISGHVSLFWYQQALGQGPEFLTYFQNEAQLDKSGLPSDRFFAERPEGSVSTLKIQRTQQEDSAVYLCASSRLGGYEQYFGPGTRLTVT.

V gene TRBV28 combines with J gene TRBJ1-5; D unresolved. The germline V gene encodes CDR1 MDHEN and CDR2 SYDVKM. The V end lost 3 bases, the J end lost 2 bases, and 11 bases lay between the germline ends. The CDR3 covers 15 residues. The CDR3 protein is CASSFSKGGNQPQHF. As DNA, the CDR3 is TGTGCCAGCAGTTTTTCCAAGGGTGGCAATCAGCCCCAGCATTTT.

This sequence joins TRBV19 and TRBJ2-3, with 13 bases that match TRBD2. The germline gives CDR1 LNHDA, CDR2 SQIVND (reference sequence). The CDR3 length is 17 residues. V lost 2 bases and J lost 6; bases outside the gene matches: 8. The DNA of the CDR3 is TGTGCCAGTAGTATAAAAGGACTAGCGGGAGTAGGTGATACGCAGTATTTT. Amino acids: CASSIKGLAGVGDTQYF.

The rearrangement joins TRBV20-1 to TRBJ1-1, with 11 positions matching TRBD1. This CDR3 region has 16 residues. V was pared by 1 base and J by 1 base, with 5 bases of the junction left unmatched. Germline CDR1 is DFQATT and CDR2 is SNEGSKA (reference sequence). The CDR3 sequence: CSARVGGTGGNTEAFF. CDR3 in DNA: TGCAGTGCTAGAGTAGGGGGGACAGGGGGGAACACTGAAGCTTTCTTT.